This T cell receptor beta chain was sequenced during a study of blood T cell repertoires in COVID-19. Study overall: Donors in the United States, Italy and Spain gave samples during acute or convalescent COVID-19. PBMCs, B-cell-depleted T cells, or T cells were the source of the cDNA or gDNA that made up the material.

Per the original methods: Reference gene primer amplification gave estimated nucleated cell counts. Sequenced by immunoSEQ multiplex PCR; TCRdb stores in-frame clones only, minus some. The DNA gave D and trimming, while V, J and clone size come from that table. This table has about 210,000 clones, 70% to 90% appearing once. The source material was peripheral blood. This TCR was sampled from a woman over 75 with acute or convalescent COVID-19.

The CDR3 reads CASVERERYNEQFF. The CDR3 DNA is TGTGCCAGCGTAGAGCGGGAGCGCTACAATGAGCAGTTCTTC. The rearrangement uses TRBV2 and TRBJ2-1, with 8 bases that match TRBD2. CDR1 and CDR2 from the germline V gene are SNHLY and FYNNEI. Trimming took 8 bases from V and 3 from J; bases not matched to a gene: 6. The CDR3 runs to 14 residues.